Shown below are 14 T cell receptor beta chains from a single sample sequenced in a study of cytomegalovirus exposure and HLA in healthy donors. Amplification used 60 Vbeta primers and 13 Jbeta primers. The table came from immunoSEQ multiplex PCR; TCRdb's copy has only in-frame clones and leaves some out. The repertoire holds approximately 160,000 clones, with approximately 77% as singletons. Sequencing input: PBMCs. The receptors originated from a male donor in good health and CMV-seropositive.

V is TRBV4-1 and J is TRBJ1-5; a possible D gene is TRBD1 (5 bases). Germline V gene lookup returns CDR1 MGHRA and CDR2 YSYEKL. V was clipped by 5 bases and J by 6 bases, with 20 bases between them. This CDR3 is 16 amino acids long. CDR3 sequence (DNA): TGCGCCAGCAGCTCCTCTACAGGTTTGATCGGTCAGCCCCAGCATTTT. The encoded protein is CASSSSTGLIGQPQHF.

Concerning this clone: The same CDR3 is also encoded by other DNA sequences in this sample. The chain joins TRBV20-1 to TRBJ2-3; TRBD2 might be the D (5 bases). This CDR3 contains 11 residues. V was shortened by 5 bases and J by 6 bases, with 9 bases between the two germline ends. Germline CDR1 reads DFQATT; CDR2 reads SNEGSKA (reference sequence). CDR3 amino acids: CSAPRGDTQYF. The DNA for the CDR3 is TGCAGTGCTCCCCGCGGGGATACGCAGTATTTT.

Only a few counts were recorded for this clone. This chain uses TRBV5-6 with TRBJ1-2, with D unclear. Germline lookup yields CDR1 SGHDT and CDR2 YYEEEE. Trimming pared 0 bases from V and 4 bases from J, leaving 7 bases between. This CDR3 region has 13 residues. The CDR3 sequence: CASSLGVLYGYTF. CDR3 DNA: TGTGCCAGCAGCTTGGGAGTACTCTATGGCTACACCTTC.

The rearrangement links TRBV13 to TRBJ2-1; D is undetermined. Germline lookup yields CDR1 PRHDT and CDR2 FYEKMQ (reference sequence). Trimming removed 5 bases at V and 7 bases at J, with 3 bases between. This CDR3 has 10 amino acids. Here the CDR3 reads CASSENEQFF. CDR3 coding DNA: TGTGCCAGCAGCGAGAATGAGCAGTTCTTC. The whole variable domain, filled in from reference TRBV13 and TRBJ2-1, reads AAGVIQSPRHLIKEKRETATLKCYPIPRHDTVYWYQQGPGQDPQFLISFYEKMQSDKGSIPDRFSAQQFSDYHSELNMSSLELGDSALYFCASSENEQFFGPGTRLTVL.

The chain employs TRBV9 and TRBJ2-1, with a possible D match to TRBD1 (5 bases). Trimming removed 3 bases at V and 12 bases at J, with 10 bases between. Germline assignment: CDR1 SGDLS and CDR2 YYNGEE. This CDR3 contains 11 residues. CDR3 in DNA: TGTGCCAGCAGCGGTCCAAGGGGGCAGTTCTTC. Encoded protein: CASSGPRGQFF. Supplemented by reference TRBV9 and TRBJ2-1, the full variable domain reads DSGVTQTPKHLITATGQRVTLRCSPRSGDLSVYWYQQSLDQGLQFLIQYYNGEERAKGNILERFSAQQFPDLHSELNLSSLELGDSALYFCASSGPRGQFFGPGTRLTVL.

This clone showed up just once. The chain uses TRBV25-1 and TRBJ2-5; TRBD2 aligns across 9 bases. There are 16 residues in the CDR3. The germline V gene encodes CDR1 MGHDK and CDR2 SYGVNS. V dropped 3 bases and J dropped 2; count of bases not matched to a gene: 7. The CDR3 loop is CASSDVKRGDQETQYF. For the CDR3, the DNA is TGTGCCAGCAGTGACGTCAAGCGGGGGGATCAAGAGACCCAGTACTTC. Together with reference TRBV25-1 and TRBJ2-5, the CDR3 gives the full variable domain: EADIYQTPRYLVIGTGKKITLECSQTMGHDKMYWYQQDPGMELHLIHYSYGVNSTEKGDLSSESTVSRIRTEHFPLTLESARPSHTSQYLCASSDVKRGDQETQYFGPGTRLLVL.

This clone was observed a few times. The CDR3 DNA reads as TGCGCCAGCAGCTTTAGGGCAGGGTATTCTCAAAGCTCTGGGGCCAACGTCCTGACTTTC. Translated, it gives CASSFRAGYSQSSGANVLTF. The chain employs TRBV5-1 and TRBJ2-6; possibly TRBD1 for D (5 bases). The CDR3 is 20 residues long. V was trimmed by 2 bases and J by 0 bases, leaving 21 bases between them. CDR1 is SGHRS, CDR2 YFSETQ, per germline. Using reference TRBV5-1 and TRBJ2-6 for the parts outside the CDR3, the full variable domain is KAGVTQTPRYLIKTRGQQVTLSCSPISGHRSVSWYQQTPGQGLQFLFEYFSETQRNKGNFPGRFSGRQFSNSRSEMNVSTLELGDSALYLCASSFRAGYSQSSGANVLTFGAGSRLTVL.

This chain connects TRBV5-4 to TRBJ1-1; D gene unclear. Trimming removed 4 bases at V and 4 bases at J, with 14 bases between. Germline V gene sequence: CDR1 SGHNT, CDR2 YYREEE (reference sequence). The CDR3 length is 14 residues. For the CDR3, the DNA is TGTGCCAGCAGCCCTTTCGAGGGAAGCACTGAAGCTTTCTTT. Protein product: CASSPFEGSTEAFF.

V usage is TRBV9 and J usage is TRBJ2-2, with 8 bases aligning to TRBD2. CDR3 length: 15 residues. CDR1 and CDR2 from the germline V gene are SGDLS and YYNGEE. J lost 5 bases, V lost 3 bases, and 6 bases had no gene match. CDR3 DNA sequence: TGTGCCAGCAGCGGGGTGAAGCGGGGGACCGGGGAGCTGTTTTTT. This translates into CASSGVKRGTGELFF. The full variable domain, its missing parts supplied by reference TRBV9 and TRBJ2-2, is DSGVTQTPKHLITATGQRVTLRCSPRSGDLSVYWYQQSLDQGLQFLIQYYNGEERAKGNILERFSAQQFPDLHSELNLSSLELGDSALYFCASSGVKRGTGELFFGEGSRLTVL.

The chain carries TRBV4-3 and TRBJ2-3; 11 bases align to TRBD1. V was pared by 4 bases and J by 5 bases, with 11 bases of the junction left unmatched. CDR3 length: 17 amino acids. Germline lookup yields CDR1 LGHNA and CDR2 YSLEER. The CDR3 loop is CASSPQTPGQGGDTQYF. CDR3 in DNA: TGCGCCAGCAGCCCGCAGACACCGGGACAGGGGGGAGATACGCAGTATTTT.

The V and J genes are TRBV2 and TRBJ1-2; 12 positions agree with TRBD1. Germline CDR1 reads SNHLY; CDR2 reads FYNNEI. V was pared by 6 bases and J by 6 bases, with 8 bases of the junction left unmatched. This CDR3 is built from 15 residues. Here the CDR3 reads CASSPPGTGGHGYTF. The CDR3 region has the DNA TGTGCCAGCAGCCCTCCCGGGACAGGGGGCCATGGCTACACCTTC.

The CDR3 is CASTQELGNTIYF. For the CDR3, the DNA is TGTGCCAGCACCCAAGAGTTGGGAAACACCATATATTTT. The chain carries TRBV6-5 and TRBJ1-3; D gene ambiguous. With 7 bases removed from V and 4 bases from J, the gap between germline ends came to 11 bases. CDR1 is MNHEY, CDR2 SVGAGI, per germline. This CDR3 contains 13 residues.

The V call is TRBV7-9, the J call TRBJ1-3, with D unresolved. Germline CDR1 and CDR2: SEHNR and FQNEAQ (reference sequence). Trimming took off 5 bases at V and 5 bases at J, with 19 bases between the two ends. CDR3 length: 16 residues. Here the CDR3 DNA reads TGTGCCAGCAGCCCTGGCAGGTCAACCCTCCGAAACACCATATATTTT. Translating it yields CASSPGRSTLRNTIYF.

This chain uses TRBV6-1 with TRBJ1-1, with 8 bases matching TRBD1. This CDR3 spans 15 amino acids. Germline values: CDR1 MNHNS, CDR2 SASEGT. V shed 4 bases and J 3 bases; nucleotides not matched to a gene: 7. Here the CDR3 reads CASSGGATGDTEAFF. The DNA for the CDR3 is TGTGCCAGCAGTGGGGGGGCGACAGGGGACACTGAAGCTTTCTTT.